This TCR beta chain came from a study of Graves' ophthalmopathy and Graves' hyperthyroidism. Overall study context: The stable label applied to hyperthyroidism with no ophthalmopathy within 18 months of follow-up. Study results and caveats: In blood, most expanded thyroid clonotypes above 0.001 frequency were also detected.

Germline-derived CDR1 and CDR2 are ENHRY and SYGVKD. This CDR3 has 13 residues. After removal of 8 bases from V and 1 base from J, the junction contained 3 bases not matched to a gene. Patients were left out if they had other autoimmune diseases, uncontrolled infections, pregnancy or lactation. The TCR beta CDR3 regions underwent amplification from RNA transcripts. The library came from an HTBI-primed first-round RT-PCR and a second-round multiplex PCR. TCRdb reprocessed the multiplex PCR reads via MiXCR and lists one record per CDR3 protein. The table includes over a million distinct CDR3 sequences, less than 45% detected once. Details on this clonotype: The antigen remains undetermined.

The clonotype originates from an adult man with Graves' hyperthyroidism. Input material: peripheral blood or thyroid tissue (not recorded which). The rearrangement joins TRBV10-3 to TRBJ1-1, with TRBD1 identical over 8 bases. As DNA, the CDR3 is TGTGCCATCTGGACAGGGCGGAACACTGAAGCTTTCTTT. It translates to CAIWTGRNTEAFF.